This is a list of T cell receptor beta chains from one sample in a study of cytomegalovirus exposure and HLA in healthy donors. Method: immunoSEQ multiplex PCR; TCRdb's copy keeps in-frame clones and lacks some. The sample has approximately 160,000 clones; about 80% are singletons. Material: PBMCs. Receptor source: a woman in her forties or fifties in good health and CMV-seropositive. The CDR3 runs from the conserved cysteine through the conserved F or W. A D gene is named only where the DNA matches it firmly. Clone size, where shown, is once, few, many, or a class for clones that have expanded.

clone_size	v_call	j_call	d_call	cdr3_aa	cdr3_nt
-	TRBV9	TRBJ1-1	TRBD1	CASRGQGNTEAFF	TGTGCCAGCAGAGGACAGGGGAACACTGAAGCTTTCTTT
-	TRBV27	TRBJ2-7	-	CASGTLGRLGDEQYF	TGTGCCAGCGGAACTTTAGGGCGGCTAGGGGACGAGCAGTACTTC
once	TRBV20-1	TRBJ1-2	TRBD1	CSADRAFGYTF	TGCAGTGCGGACAGGGCGTTCGGCTACACCTTC
-	TRBV7-2	TRBJ2-7	TRBD2	CASSLEFSSGGSYEQYF	TGTGCCAGCAGCTTAGAGTTTTCCAGCGGGGGTTCCTACGAGCAGTACTTC
-	TRBV5-1	TRBJ2-5	-	CASSSGSRGQETQYF	TGCGCCAGCAGCTCCGGCAGCAGGGGCCAAGAGACCCAGTACTTC
once	TRBV7-2	TRBJ2-5	TRBD2	CASSFLAVETQYF	TGTGCCAGCAGCTTCCTAGCGGTAGAGACCCAGTACTTC
-	TRBV28	TRBJ2-7	-	CASSQDWGGEQYF	TGTGCCAGCAGTCAGGACTGGGGAGGCGAGCAGTACTTC
-	TRBV4-2	TRBJ2-7	-	CASSQVLRGIYEQYF	TGTGCCAGCAGCCAAGTACTTAGGGGAATCTACGAGCAGTACTTC
-	TRBV7-9	TRBJ2-1	-	CASSLAASNEQFF	TGTGCCAGCAGCTTAGCGGCTAGCAATGAGCAGTTCTTC
-	TRBV7-2	TRBJ1-5	TRBD1	CASSRQGQGQPQHF	TGTGCCAGCAGCCGACAGGGCCAGGGTCAGCCCCAGCATTTT
-	TRBV7-9	TRBJ2-5	TRBD2	CAAAAGDTETQYF	TGTGCCGCGGCAGCGGGGGACACAGAGACCCAGTACTTC
-	TRBV28	TRBJ1-1	TRBD1	CASSLAGGFTEAFF	TGTGCCAGCAGTTTGGCAGGGGGTTTTACTGAAGCTTTCTTT
-	TRBV2	TRBJ2-3	TRBD1	CASSEEDRSTDTQYF	TGTGCCAGCAGTGAAGAGGACAGGAGCACAGATACGCAGTATTTT
-	TRBV28	TRBJ1-2	-	CASRSARAPLNYGYTF	TGTGCCAGCAGATCCGCCAGGGCGCCCCTTAACTATGGCTACACCTTC